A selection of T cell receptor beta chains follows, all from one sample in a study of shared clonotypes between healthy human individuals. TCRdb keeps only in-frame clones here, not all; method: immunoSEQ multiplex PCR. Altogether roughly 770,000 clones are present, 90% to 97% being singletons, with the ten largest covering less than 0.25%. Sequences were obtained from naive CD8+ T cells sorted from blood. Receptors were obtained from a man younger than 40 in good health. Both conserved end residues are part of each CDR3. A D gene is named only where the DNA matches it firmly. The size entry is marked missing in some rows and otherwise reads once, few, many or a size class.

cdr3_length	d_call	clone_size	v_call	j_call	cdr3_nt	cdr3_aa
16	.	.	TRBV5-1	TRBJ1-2	TGCGCCAGCAGCTGGGGTGTTGGGGCAGAATACTATGGCTACACCTTC	CASSWGVGAEYYGYTF
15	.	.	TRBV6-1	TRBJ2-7	TGTGCCAGCAGTGAAGGGGACTTCACTACCTACGAGCAGTACTTC	CASSEGDFTTYEQYF
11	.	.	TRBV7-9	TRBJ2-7	TGTGCCAGCAGCTCCGACATAAAACAGTACTTC	CASSSDIKQYF
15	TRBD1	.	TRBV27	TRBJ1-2	TGTGCCAGCAGTCCCACACCGGGACAGAGCTATGGCTACACCTTC	CASSPTPGQSYGYTF
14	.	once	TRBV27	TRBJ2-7	TGTGCCAGCAGTTTAGGGCTAGCTTCCTACGAGCAGTACTTC	CASSLGLASYEQYF
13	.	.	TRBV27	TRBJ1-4	TGTGCCAGCAGTGGCAGGAGGTATGAAAAACTGTTTTTT	CASSGRRYEKLFF
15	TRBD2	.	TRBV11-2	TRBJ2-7	TGTGCCAGCAGCCCCCGGACGGGCGGGGGGTACGAGCAGTACTTC	CASSPRTGGGYEQYF
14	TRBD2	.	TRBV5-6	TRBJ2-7	TGTGCCAGCAGCTCGGGACTAGCTATCGACGAGCAGTACTTC	CASSSGLAIDEQYF
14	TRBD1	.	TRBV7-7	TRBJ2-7	TGTGCCAGCAGCGCCGGGACAGGGTCCTACGAGCAGTACTTC	CASSAGTGSYEQYF
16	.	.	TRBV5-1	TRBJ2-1	TGCGCCAGCAGCCTCGATAGGGGCCCGGGAACGGGTGAGCAGTTCTTC	CASSLDRGPGTGEQFF
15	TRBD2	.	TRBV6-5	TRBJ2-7	TGTGCCAGCAGTTACTCGAGTAGCGGGACTAGCGAGCAGTACTTC	CASSYSSSGTSEQYF
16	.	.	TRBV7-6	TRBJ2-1	TGTGCCAGCAGCTCCCGAACAGGGTCGGCGGGCAATGAGCAGTTCTTC	CASSSRTGSAGNEQFF
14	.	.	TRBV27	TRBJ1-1	TGTGCCAGCGGGATGGGGGTCATGAACACTGAAGCTTTCTTT	CASGMGVMNTEAFF
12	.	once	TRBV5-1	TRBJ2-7	TGCGCCAGCAGCTACCTTGGCTACGAGCAGTACTTC	CASSYLGYEQYF
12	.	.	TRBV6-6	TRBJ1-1	TGTGCCAGCAGTTACGGTGTCAGAGAAGCTTTCTTT	CASSYGVREAFF
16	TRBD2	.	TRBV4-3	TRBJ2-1	TGCGCCAGCAGCCTGGGACTAGCGGGAGGGCCCGATGAGCAGTTCTTC	CASSLGLAGGPDEQFF
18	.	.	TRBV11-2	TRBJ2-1	TGTGCCACTTCCCTCTTTAGTGAGGGAGGCGGATCCTACAATGAGCAGTTCTTC	CATSLFSEGGGSYNEQFF
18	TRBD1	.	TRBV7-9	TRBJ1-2	TGTGCCAGCGCCCTGAGGACAGGGGGCGAGTTCGCGTTCTATGGCTACACCTTC	CASALRTGGEFAFYGYTF
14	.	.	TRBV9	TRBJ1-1	TGTGCCAGCAGCATCGACGGTCTGAACACTGAAGCTTTCTTT	CASSIDGLNTEAFF
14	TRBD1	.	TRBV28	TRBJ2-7	TGTGCCAGCAGTTTGGACAGGGGTACCTACGAGCAGTACTTC	CASSLDRGTYEQYF
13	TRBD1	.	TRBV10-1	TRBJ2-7	TGCGCCAGCAGTGTGACAGGGGTGGGCGAGCAGTACTTC	CASSVTGVGEQYF
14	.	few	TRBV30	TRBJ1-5	TGTGCCTGGGATCTGACGGGGGGCATACAGCCCCAGCATTTT	CAWDLTGGIQPQHF
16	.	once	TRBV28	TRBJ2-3	TGTGCCAGCACAGGTGGGCGAGGAGTCTATGAGGATACGCAGTATTTT	CASTGGRGVYEDTQYF
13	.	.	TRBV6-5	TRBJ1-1	TGTGCCAGCAGTTACTTGGGGAACACTGAAGCTTTCTTT	CASSYLGNTEAFF
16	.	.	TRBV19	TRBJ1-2	TGTGCCAGTAGTAACCCGGAAGGAGTTTCTAACTATGGCTACACCTTC	CASSNPEGVSNYGYTF
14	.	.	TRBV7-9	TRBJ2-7	TGTGCCAGCAGCCCTGCTCGGGGTCCCTACGAGCAGTACTTC	CASSPARGPYEQYF
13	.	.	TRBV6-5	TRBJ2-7	TGTGCCAGCAGTTACTATGGACGTGGCGAGCAGTACTTC	CASSYYGRGEQYF
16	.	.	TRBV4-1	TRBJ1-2	TGCGCCAGCAGCCAAGATCTGACTCAGGTTAACTATGGCTACACCTTC	CASSQDLTQVNYGYTF
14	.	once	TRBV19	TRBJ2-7	TGTGCCAGTAGTTTACGACAGCCTGCGGTGGAGCAGTACTTC	CASSLRQPAVEQYF
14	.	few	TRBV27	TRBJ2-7	TGTGCCAGCAGTTTACGGGGCGCAGGGTACGAGCAGTACTTC	CASSLRGAGYEQYF
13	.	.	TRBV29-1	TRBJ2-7	TGCAGCGTTGAAGAAGGGTGGGGCTACGAGCAGTACTTC	CSVEEGWGYEQYF
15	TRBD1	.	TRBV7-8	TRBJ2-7	TGTGCCAGCAGCTTAGTACAGGGGGCCTCCTACGAGCAGTACTTC	CASSLVQGASYEQYF
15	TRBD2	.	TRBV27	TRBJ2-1	TGTGCCAGCAGTAGCGGGACTCAACCCTACAATGAGCAGTTCTTC	CASSSGTQPYNEQFF
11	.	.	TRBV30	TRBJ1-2	TGTGCCTGGGATAAAAACTATGGCTACACCTTC	CAWDKNYGYTF
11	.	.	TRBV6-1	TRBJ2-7	TGTGCCAGCACCCCGGGGTACGAGCAGTACTTC	CASTPGYEQYF
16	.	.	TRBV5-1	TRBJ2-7	TGCGCCAGCAGCTTGGACCAGGGGACTGTGGGTCACGAGCAGTACTTC	CASSLDQGTVGHEQYF
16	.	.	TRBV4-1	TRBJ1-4	TGCGCCAGCAGCCAAGATCCCGTCAGCCCAAATGAAAAACTGTTTTTT	CASSQDPVSPNEKLFF
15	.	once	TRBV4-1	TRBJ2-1	TGCGCCAGCAGCCCCCAGGGCGACGGCTACAATGAGCAGTTCTTC	CASSPQGDGYNEQFF
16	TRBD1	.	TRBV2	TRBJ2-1	TGTGCCAGCAGCCATCCTGACAGGGCTTCCTACAATGAGCAGTTCTTC	CASSHPDRASYNEQFF
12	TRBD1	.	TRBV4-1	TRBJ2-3	TGCGCCAGCAGCCAAGGACAGGGTGCGCAGTATTTT	CASSQGQGAQYF
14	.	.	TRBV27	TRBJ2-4	TGTGCCAGCAGTTTATCCAGGGACTCAAACATTCAGTACTTC	CASSLSRDSNIQYF
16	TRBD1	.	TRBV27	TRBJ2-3	TGTGCCAGCAGTCCATTGGGACAGGGCTTCGAGGATACGCAGTATTTT	CASSPLGQGFEDTQYF